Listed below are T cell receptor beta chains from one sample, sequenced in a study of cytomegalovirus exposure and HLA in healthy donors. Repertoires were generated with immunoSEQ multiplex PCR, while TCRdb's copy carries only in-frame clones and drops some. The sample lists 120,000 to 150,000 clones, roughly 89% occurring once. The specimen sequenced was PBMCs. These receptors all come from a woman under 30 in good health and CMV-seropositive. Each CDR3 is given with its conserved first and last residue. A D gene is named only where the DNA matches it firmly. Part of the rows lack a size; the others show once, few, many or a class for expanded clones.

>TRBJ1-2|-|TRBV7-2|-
TGTGCCAGCAGCTTAACGGGGTACTATGGCTACACCTTC
CASSLTGYYGYTF
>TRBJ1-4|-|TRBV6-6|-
TGTGCCAGCAGTGGCACCGGGGTTGGCGGTGAAAAACTGTTTTTT
CASSGTGVGGEKLFF
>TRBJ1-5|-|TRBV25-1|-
TGTGCCAGCAGTGACCGGGTTCCCCAGCATTTT
CASSDRVPQHF
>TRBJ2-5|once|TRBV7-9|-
TGTGCCAGCAGCTTACAGGTTGCGGGGGAGACCCAGTACTTC
CASSLQVAGETQYF
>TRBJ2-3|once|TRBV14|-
TGTGCCAGCAGCCAAGATCTTATAGATACGCAGTATTTT
CASSQDLIDTQYF
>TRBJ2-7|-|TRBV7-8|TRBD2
TGTGCCAGCAGCTCGAGTCGGGAGGGGTACGAGCAGTACTTC
CASSSSREGYEQYF
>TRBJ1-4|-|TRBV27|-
TGTGCCAGCAGTTCTCCCTCCGTTGGAGCTAAAGAAAAACTGTTTTTT
CASSSPSVGAKEKLFF
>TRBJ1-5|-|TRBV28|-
TGTGCCAGCAGTTCAGGGGCTCAGCCCCAGCATTTT
CASSSGAQPQHF
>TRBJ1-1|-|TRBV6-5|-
TGTGCCAGCAGTACCCTTGGGGGGAGGACTGAAGCTTTCTTT
CASSTLGGRTEAFF
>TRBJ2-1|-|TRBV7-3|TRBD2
TGTGCCAGCAGTCTCTCTCGACTAGCGGGAGGTTTCAATGAGCAGTTCTTC
CASSLSRLAGGFNEQFF
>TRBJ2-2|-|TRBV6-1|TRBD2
TGTGCCAGCAGTGAAGCCCTAAATACGGGGGGAAGTACCGGGGAGCTGTTTTTT
CASSEALNTGGSTGELFF
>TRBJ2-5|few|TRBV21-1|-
TGTGCCAGCAGACAGGCAAGGGAGACCCAGTACTTC
CASRQARETQYF
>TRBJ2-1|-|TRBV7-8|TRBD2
TGTGCCAGCAGCAGACTAGCGGGAGGGAATGAGCAGTTCTTC
CASSRLAGGNEQFF
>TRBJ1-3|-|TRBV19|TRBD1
TGTGCCAGTAGCAAACGGAGGGGGCTCATATCTGGAAACACCATATATTTT
CASSKRRGLISGNTIYF
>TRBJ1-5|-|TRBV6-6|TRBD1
TGTGCCAGCAGTTATATCGGGACAGGGGGCCATCAGCCCCAGCATTTT
CASSYIGTGGHQPQHF
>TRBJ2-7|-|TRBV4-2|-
TGTGCCAGCAGCCAAGTTGGAGATCTCTACGAGCAGTACTTC
CASSQVGDLYEQYF
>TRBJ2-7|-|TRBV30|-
TGTGCCCCAATCCCCTACGAGCAGTACTTC
CAPIPYEQYF
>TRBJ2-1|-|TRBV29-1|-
TGCAGCGTTTCCGAGGTTTCCTACAATGAGCAGTTCTTC
CSVSEVSYNEQFF
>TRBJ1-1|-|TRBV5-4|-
TGTGCCAGCAGGTTGCAGGGTGGGGCTGAAGCTTTCTTT
CASRLQGGAEAFF
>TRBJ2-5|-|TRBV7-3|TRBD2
TGTGCCAGCAGCTTAATGGGGGGGTCAGAGACCCAGTACTTC
CASSLMGGSETQYF
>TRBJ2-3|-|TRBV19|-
TGTGCCAGTAGTCGAACGGGACACCCGGTAGATACGCAGTATTTT
CASSRTGHPVDTQYF
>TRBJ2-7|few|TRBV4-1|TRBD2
TGCGCCAGCAGCCAGGGGTGGGCGGGGGGCTACGAGCAGTACTTC
CASSQGWAGGYEQYF
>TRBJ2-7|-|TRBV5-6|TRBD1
TGTGCCAGCAGCTTGGGGTTCGGGACAGGGGCAAACGAGCAGTACTTC
CASSLGFGTGANEQYF
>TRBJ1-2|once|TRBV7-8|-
TGTGCCAGCAGCATAGAAGCGGCGGTTCTTCTCTATGGCTACACCTTC
CASSIEAAVLLYGYTF
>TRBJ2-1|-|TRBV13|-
TGTGCCAGCAGCTCTGCGGCCGAAAACAATGAGCAGTTCTTC
CASSSAAENNEQFF
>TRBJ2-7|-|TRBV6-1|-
TGTGCCAGCAGTGAACGACTCTACTACGAGCAGTACTTC
CASSERLYYEQYF
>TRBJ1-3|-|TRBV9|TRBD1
TGTGCCAGCAGCGCGGGACAGGGCGATGGAAACACCATATATTTT
CASSAGQGDGNTIYF
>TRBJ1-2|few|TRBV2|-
TGTGCCAGCAGTGCACAGGGATCCTATGGCTACACCTTC
CASSAQGSYGYTF
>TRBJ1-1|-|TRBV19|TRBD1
TGTGCCAGTAGCCGCGACAGGGGCGAAGCTTTCTTT
CASSRDRGEAFF
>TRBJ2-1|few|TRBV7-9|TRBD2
TGTGCCATCGCCCCCGGGACTAGACCATACAATGAGCAGTTCTTC
CAIAPGTRPYNEQFF
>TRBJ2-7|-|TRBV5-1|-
TGCGCCAGCAGCTCGCCACAGGGTTACTACGAGCAGTACTTC
CASSSPQGYYEQYF
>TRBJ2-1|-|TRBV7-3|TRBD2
TGTGCCAGCAGCTTAGCGTCGGGACTAGCGGGAGGTCAGTTCTTC
CASSLASGLAGGQFF
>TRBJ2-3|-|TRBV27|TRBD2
TGTGCCAGCAGTCTCTTAGCGGGCAGCACAGATACGCAGTATTTT
CASSLLAGSTDTQYF
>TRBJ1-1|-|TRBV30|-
TGTGCCTGGAGTAAAATCCAAGGGGGAATCACTGAAGCTTTCTTT
CAWSKIQGGITEAFF
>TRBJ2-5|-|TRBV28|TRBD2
TGTGCCAGCAGTCGGGCGGGAGATAAAAAGACCCAGTACTTC
CASSRAGDKKTQYF
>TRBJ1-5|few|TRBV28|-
TGTGCCAGCAGTTTATACAGGCCTCGATTGGGAAATCAGCCCCAGCATTTT
CASSLYRPRLGNQPQHF
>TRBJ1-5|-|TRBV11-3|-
TGTGCCAGCAGCTTCGGGATTGATCAGCCCCAGCATTTT
CASSFGIDQPQHF
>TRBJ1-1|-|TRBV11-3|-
TGTGCCAGCAGCTCGCGGACGGACAACGGCGCTGAAGCTTTCTTT
CASSSRTDNGAEAFF
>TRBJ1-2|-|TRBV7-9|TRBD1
TGTGCCAGCAGGGACGCAGGGGGCTACTATGGCTACACCTTC
CASRDAGGYYGYTF
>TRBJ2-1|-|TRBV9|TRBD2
TGTGCCAGCAGCGCCCCAGCGGGAGGGTCCTACAATGAGCAGTTCTTC
CASSAPAGGSYNEQFF
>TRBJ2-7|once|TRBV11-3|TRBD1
TGTGCCAGCAGCGTAGAGGGGGCCGACTACGAGCAGTACTTC
CASSVEGADYEQYF
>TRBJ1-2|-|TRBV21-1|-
TGTGCCAGCAGCAAAGCCCGACAAGGCTACACCTTC
CASSKARQGYTF
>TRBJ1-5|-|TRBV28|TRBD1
TGTGCCAGCAGTTACGGGGGGACAGGAGATCAGCCCCAGCATTTT
CASSYGGTGDQPQHF
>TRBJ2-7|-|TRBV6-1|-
TGTGCCAGCAGTGAAGCGCGGGGCTACGAGCAGTACTTC
CASSEARGYEQYF
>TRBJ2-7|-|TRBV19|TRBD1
TGTGCCAGTAGTCCAAGGACAGGTGCCTCCTACGAGCAGTACTTC
CASSPRTGASYEQYF
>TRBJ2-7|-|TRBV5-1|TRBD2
TGCGCCAGCAGCCCTGGACTAGCGGACTCCTACGAGCAGTACTTC
CASSPGLADSYEQYF
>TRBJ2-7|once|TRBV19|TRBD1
TGTGCCAGTAAGTCGGGGACAGAAACATCTAGAGAGCAGTACTTC
CASKSGTETSREQYF
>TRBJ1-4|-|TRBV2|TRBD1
TGTGCCAGCATCGACAGGGCGGATGAAAAACTGTTTTTT
CASIDRADEKLFF
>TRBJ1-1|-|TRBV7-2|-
TGTGCCAGCAGCTTCAGGGTAACTGAAGCTTTCTTT
CASSFRVTEAFF
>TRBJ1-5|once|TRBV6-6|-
TGTGCCAGCAGGCAATTCCGCGATAGCAATCAGCCCCAGCATTTT
CASRQFRDSNQPQHF
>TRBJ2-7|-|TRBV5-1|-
TGCGCCAGCAGCATGACAGTCAAACTTAACTACGAGCAGTACTTC
CASSMTVKLNYEQYF
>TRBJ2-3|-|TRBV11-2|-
TGTGCCAGCAGCTTAATATCAGCGGCGTACGGCACAGATACGCAGTATTTT
CASSLISAAYGTDTQYF
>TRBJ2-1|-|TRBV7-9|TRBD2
TGTGCCAGCAGCTTGGGACTAGCGGGAGTAACCAATGAGCAGTTCTTC
CASSLGLAGVTNEQFF
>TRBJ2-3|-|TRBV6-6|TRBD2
TGTGCCAGCAGTTACGAGGCGGGAGGGACAGATACGCAGTATTTT
CASSYEAGGTDTQYF
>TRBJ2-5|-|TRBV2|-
TGTGCCAGCAGTACGGGGGAGACCCAGTACTTC
CASSTGETQYF
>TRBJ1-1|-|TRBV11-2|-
TGTGCCAGCAGCTTATTCGGCAGCGTCTCAAACACTGAAGCTTTCTTT
CASSLFGSVSNTEAFF
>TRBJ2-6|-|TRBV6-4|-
TGTGCCAGCAGTGGCGGAAGCTCTGGGGCCAACGTCCTGACTTTC
CASSGGSSGANVLTF
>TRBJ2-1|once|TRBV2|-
TGTGCCAGCAGTGAAGACTTATACAATGAGCAGTTCTTC
CASSEDLYNEQFF
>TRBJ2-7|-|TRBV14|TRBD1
TGTGCCAGCAGCCTGGGGACAGGGCCCTACGAGCAGTACTTC
CASSLGTGPYEQYF